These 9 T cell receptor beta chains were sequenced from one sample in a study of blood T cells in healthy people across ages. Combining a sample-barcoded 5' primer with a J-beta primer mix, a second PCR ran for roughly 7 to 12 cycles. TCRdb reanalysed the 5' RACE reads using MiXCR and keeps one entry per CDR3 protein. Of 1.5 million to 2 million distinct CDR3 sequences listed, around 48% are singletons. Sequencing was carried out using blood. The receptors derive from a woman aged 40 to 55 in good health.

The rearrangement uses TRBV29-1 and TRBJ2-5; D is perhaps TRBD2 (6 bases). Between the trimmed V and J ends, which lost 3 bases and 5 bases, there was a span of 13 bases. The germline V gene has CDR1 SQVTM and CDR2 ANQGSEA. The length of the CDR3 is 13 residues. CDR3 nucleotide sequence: TGCAGCGTTGAGGGACTCGTCCGCGAGACCCAGTACTTC. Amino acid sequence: CSVEGLVRETQYF.

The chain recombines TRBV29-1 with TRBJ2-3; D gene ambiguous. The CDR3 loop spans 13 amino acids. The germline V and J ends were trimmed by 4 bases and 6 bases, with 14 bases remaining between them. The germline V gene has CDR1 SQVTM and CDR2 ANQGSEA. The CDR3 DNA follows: TGCAGCGTTGCATCACGGTTAAGGGATACGCAGTATTTT. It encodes CSVASRLRDTQYF.

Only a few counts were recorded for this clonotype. DNA for the CDR3: TGCGCCAGCAGCTTGGAGGGGCCCCTAGAAGAGACCCAGTACTTC. Protein: CASSLEGPLEETQYF. The rearrangement links TRBV5-1 to TRBJ2-5; TRBD1 might be the D (5 bases). Trimming shortened V by 0 bases and J by 3 bases, and 12 bases separated the two germline ends. Germline CDR1 SGHRS, CDR2 YFSETQ. The CDR3 sequence is 15 residues long. Full variable domain (rest looked up from reference TRBV5-1 and TRBJ2-5): KAGVTQTPRYLIKTRGQQVTLSCSPISGHRSVSWYQQTPGQGLQFLFEYFSETQRNKGNFPGRFSGRQFSNSRSEMNVSTLELGDSALYLCASSLEGPLEETQYFGPGTRLLVL.

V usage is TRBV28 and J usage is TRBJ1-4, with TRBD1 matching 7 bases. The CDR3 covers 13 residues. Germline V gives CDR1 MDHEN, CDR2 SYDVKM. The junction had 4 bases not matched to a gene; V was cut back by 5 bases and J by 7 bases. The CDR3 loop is CASSLPGGEKLFF. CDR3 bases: TGTGCCAGCAGTCTCCCAGGGGGTGAAAAACTGTTTTTT.

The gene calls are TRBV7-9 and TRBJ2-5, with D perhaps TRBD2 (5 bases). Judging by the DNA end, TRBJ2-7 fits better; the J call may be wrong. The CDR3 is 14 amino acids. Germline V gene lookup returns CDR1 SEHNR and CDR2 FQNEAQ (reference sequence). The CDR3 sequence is CASSLAWEGSEQYF. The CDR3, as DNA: TGTGCCAGCAGCTTAGCGTGGGAAGGGAGCGAGCAGTACTTC.

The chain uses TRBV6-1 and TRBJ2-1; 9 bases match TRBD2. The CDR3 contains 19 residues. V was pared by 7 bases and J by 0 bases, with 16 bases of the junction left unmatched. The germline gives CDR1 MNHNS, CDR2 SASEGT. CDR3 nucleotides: TGTGCCAGCACCTCCCCTGCGGCGGGGGGGGGAAGCTCCTACAATGAGCAGTTCTTC. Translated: CASTSPAAGGGSSYNEQFF.

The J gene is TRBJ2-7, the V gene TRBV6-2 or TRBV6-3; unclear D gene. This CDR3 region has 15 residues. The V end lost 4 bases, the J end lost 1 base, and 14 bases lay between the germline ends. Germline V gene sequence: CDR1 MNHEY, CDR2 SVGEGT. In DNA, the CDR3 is TGTGCCAGCAGTTCCTCTAGAGGCCCATCCTACGAGCAGTACTTC. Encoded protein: CASSSSRGPSYEQYF.

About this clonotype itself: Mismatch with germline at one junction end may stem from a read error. The CDR3 sequence is CASSLRRGASYGQYF. The CDR3 DNA sequence: TGTGCCAGCAGCTTACGACGGGGGGCCTCCTACGGGCAGTACTTC. The chain carries TRBV7-2 and TRBJ2-7; D is perhaps TRBD2 (7 bases). The germline V gene has CDR1 SGHTA and CDR2 FQGNSA. The CDR3 is 15 residues long.

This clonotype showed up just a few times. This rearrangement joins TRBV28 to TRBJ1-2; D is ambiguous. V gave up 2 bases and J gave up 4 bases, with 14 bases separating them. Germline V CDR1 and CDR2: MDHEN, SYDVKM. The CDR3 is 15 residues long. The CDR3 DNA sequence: TGTGCCAGCAGTTTACAGGCGCCGGGTGCCTATGGCTACACCTTC. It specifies CASSLQAPGAYGYTF.